The T cell receptor beta chain described here comes from a study of cytomegalovirus exposure and HLA in healthy donors (dated by TCRdb to the late 2010s). Some background on the complete study: According to an earlier analysis of around 600 of the donors, about 179 million T cells yielded roughly 110 million unique TCR beta sequences and around 280 Gb of sequence data. Roughly five DR-DQ haplotypes were handled as single units for association and clustering, since linkage in the cohort was strong. HLA typing covered class I and class II loci at four-digit resolution. Alongside the repertoire data, information on donor age, sex, ethnicity and CMV serostatus was compiled. Of the approximately 400 genotyped donors, over 70% fell in the genetic ancestry cluster associated with self-reported Caucasian donors. Typing coverage varied by locus: 629-630 donors for A, B, C, DRB1 and DQB1; 522 for DQA1; 600 to 610 for DPA1; approximately 490 for DPB1. The study aimed to test whether signatures of past pathogen exposure could be identified by cataloging public T cell receptors. A later genetic analysis used genome-wide SNP genotypes for 398 of the 666 donors, treating that subset as a discovery cohort. Using immunosequencing, the study profiled T cell repertoires from roughly 650 subjects and related those repertoires to cytomegalovirus serostatus. An early release covering approximately 600 HLA-typed donors comprised approximately 300 gigabases of sequencing data and around 80 million unique TCR sequences. A later analysis re-examined previously published TCR beta repertoires from over 500 donors and added high-resolution HLA genotyping to investigate patterns of TCR occurrence. In addition to the first cohort of 650 to 800 subjects, a separate validation cohort of 120 different subjects was used. Every repertoire in the discovery cohort had been generated on one and the same sequencing platform. Across some 400 genotyped donors of the cohort, an average of roughly 200,000 unique TCR beta nucleotide sequences per donor were sequenced, and 15% to 20% of those sequences were non-productive. The study combined high-throughput TCR immunosequencing, statistical association of individual TCRs with disease status, and machine learning to predict cytomegalovirus infection status. To decide whether each TCR beta V gene segment behaved as functional or pseudogenic, an earlier analysis of 587 of the donors relied on high-throughput TCR beta sequencing. In the later analysis, no new phenotypic data were used to find candidate immune exposures; instead, reliance was placed on TCR beta sequences and their occurrence across donors. Study-wide conclusions, independent of this receptor: Strong co-occurrence of HLA alleles, especially DR and DQ, made assigning TCR associations to individual alleles difficult. HLA typing was unavailable for some donors at each locus, so association tests used only the typed subset. Because counts were too low, approximately 15 rarely observed V segments, including chromosome 9 orphons, were excluded from the earlier analysis of around 590 of the donors. The authors suggested that the approach could potentially be extended to other disease states and immunological phenotypes. The study gave a list of about 150 TCR beta chains associated with cytomegalovirus. The classifier was reported to diagnose cytomegalovirus status with high specificity and sensitivity in both the original cohort and the validation cohort. An association between a missense DCLRE1C variant and V-gene and J-gene trimming of TCR beta chains was found in a later genetic analysis and replicated in an independent cohort. According to a later genetic analysis, donors in an Asian-associated ancestry cluster had fewer N-insertions in productive TCRs than the approximately 650-donor mean. Immune exposure information for the cohort was limited to CMV serostatus. Most TCR sequences were seen in very few donors, while some public TCRs were found in many individuals. The cohort was sequenced for TCR beta chains only, and without alpha or paired-chain data the features that could be detected were limited. A further reported finding was that TCR beta sequences accurately predicted the HLA-A and HLA-B alleles for most subjects in the first cohort. According to a later analysis, TCR association rates differed among HLA loci, with DRB1 alleles showing the most associated TCRs and HLA-C alleles showing the fewest. In a later analysis, several top co-occurrence clusters were reported to appear linked to parvovirus B19, influenza, CMV and Epstein-Barr virus. In an earlier analysis of about 600 of the donors, most TCR beta V segments appeared in productive rearrangements about 87% or about 30% of the time, broadly matching IMGT annotations. Linkage disequilibrium might explain the correlated functional status among segregating V segments, but an unknown experimental factor could not be excluded. A later analysis found that most CMV-associated TCR beta chains appeared HLA-restricted, with HLA associations seemingly driven largely by CMV exposure. At a false discovery rate of 0.05, a later analysis linked about 17,000 TCR beta sequences to specific HLA alleles. A group of highly shared sequence variants was considered likely to be a technical artifact of the sequencing pipeline. In vitro tests confirmed that a few of the cytomegalovirus-associated TCR beta chains recognize cytomegalovirus antigens. The 87-base-pair reads could not distinguish some IMGT-functional V segments, including TRBV6-2 and TRBV6-3, so those segments were excluded. The presence/absence analyses assumed that sequencing depth was roughly uniform across donors, and that assumption may not be true. In a later analysis, HLA-associated TCR beta chains were found to be more clonally expanded and to have lower generation probabilities than equally common non-associated chains.

The CDR3 runs 15 residues from the cysteine to the phenylalanine. Only CDR3 DNA is held: 45 bases, read in frame from base 1. The germline V gene yields SGDLS for CDR1 and YYNGEE for CDR2. V drops 3 bases and J drops 7 bases, leaving 17 bases in between. In total, more than 500 healthy bone marrow donors made up the cohort. At the time of sampling, all cohort members were nominally healthy, though unrecorded immune exposures were likely present. The donor was CMV seronegative and was included in the group of a few hundred seronegative cohort members. Each donor provided a peripheral blood sample, and peripheral blood mononuclear cells were used for TCR beta sequencing. Genomic DNA extraction from the blood cell samples was performed with the Qiagen DNeasy Blood Extraction Kit. Receptor amplification or capture employed the immunoSEQ multiplex PCR assay. A mixture of 60 forward primers for TCR Vbeta segments and 13 reverse primers for TCR Jbeta segments was used in the multiplex PCR. Amplification of the CDR3 region of rearranged TCR beta genes was performed with a multiplex PCR assay on genomic DNA. The amplified TCR beta libraries were sequenced on the Illumina HiSeq System as 87-base-pair reads. For the original study's pipeline: A later analysis counted about 80 million unique TCR beta chains across the 550 to 800 repertoires, and 9 million to 14 million of these chains were shared by at least two donors. A nearest-neighbor algorithm error-corrected the raw reads and collapsed the reads into unique sequences, merging closely related sequences to remove PCR and sequencing errors. Alignment of CDR3 sequences to IMGT reference sequences was used to assign V, D and J gene segments. For a sequence to be retained, at least a six-nucleotide match to both a V gene segment and a J gene segment was required. A rearrangement was called productive if the CDR3 had no stop codons and remained in frame with V and J, and every other rearrangement was called non-productive. CDR3 was defined by IMGT convention, running from the second conserved V-encoded cysteine to the conserved J-encoded phenylalanine. The earlier analysis of 587 of the donors excluded sequences that lacked an unambiguous match to a single V gene segment. An earlier analysis of fewer than 750 of the donors called V segments functional above 56.7% productive rearrangements and segregating when the between-donor standard deviation exceeded 5%. To diagnose cytomegalovirus status from the catalog of TCR beta chain sequences, a statistical classification framework was built. In a later analysis, V and J genes were assigned by comparing TCR nucleotide sequences against IMGT/GENE-DB human TR gene sequences. In a later analysis, CDR3 sequences and most-parsimonious VDJ recombination scenarios were assigned using the TCRdist pipeline. A later analysis defined each TCR beta chain by its CDR3 amino acid sequence plus V-gene family, and excluded reads lacking a unique V-gene family. In a later analysis, approximately 590 highly shared, low-generation-probability nucleotide sequences were removed to address suspected cross-contamination and a sequencing artifact. For each public chain, a later analysis derived a clonal expansion index from normalized ranks of inferred template counts within each repertoire. In a later analysis, generation probabilities were computed using a VDJ recombination model fitted to out-of-frame rearrangements, and the results were checked against IGoR. In a later analysis, TCR-TCR, TCR-HLA and TCR-CMV co-occurrence was scored with hypergeometric tests, and a repertoire-size bias correction was applied to TCR pairs. False discovery rates were estimated in a later analysis by permuting HLA or CMV assignments 20 times. In a later analysis, co-occurring TCRs were grouped using DBSCAN, and TCRdist sequence similarity was added for clustering within HLA-allele-positive subsets. Repertoires with fewer than 30,000 or more than 120,000 public chains were left out of co-occurrence clustering, as were four to six repertoires with anomalous nucleotide sharing. TCRdb's version of the immuneACCESS table is confined to in-frame rearrangements and falls short of the full clone set. An unresolved V gene accounts for under half of the shortfall where checked; the remainder is of unknown origin. V, J and clone size reflect that table, while D and trimming were determined from the DNA. Present in this sample are 150,000 to 200,000 clones, approximately 80% of which were seen just once. The biggest ten clones account for roughly 5% of the sample.

As concerns this clone: Its antigen is still unknown. Base qualities are not provided; no much larger clone lies one nucleotide away.

The clonotype was recovered from a man between 18 and 35 years old in good health and CMV-seronegative. Sequencing was carried out using PBMCs. This sequence uses TRBV9 and TRBJ2-1; the best D guess is TRBD1, with 6 bases matching. The sequence in DNA is TGTGCCAGCAGCGGAACCTCCGGGACACCTAATGAGCAGTTCTTC. Its translation reads: CASSGTSGTPNEQFF. Reference TRBV9 and TRBJ2-1 proteins supply the regions before and after the CDR3; the full variable domain is: DSGVTQTPKHLITATGQRVTLRCSPRSGDLSVYWYQQSLDQGLQFLIQYYNGEERAKGNILERFSAQQFPDLHSELNLSSLELGDSALYFCASSGTSGTPNEQFFGPGTRLTVL.